This TCR beta chain came from a study of blood T cell repertoires in COVID-19. About the research overall: Researchers got acute and convalescent COVID-19 samples from the United States, Italy and Spain. T cells, B-cell-depleted T cells, or PBMCs provided the cDNA or gDNA that served as material.

The CDR3 runs to 17 residues. Original data processing: Amplifying reference gene primers gave estimates of nucleated cell counts. Profiling relied on immunoSEQ multiplex PCR, and the TCRdb table lists in-frame clones only, not all of them. V and J calls plus clone size are reproduced from that table; the DNA served to infer D and trimming. The repertoire holds under 200,000 clones, with over 75% as singletons. Source material: peripheral blood. This receptor was obtained from a woman of 80 years or more with acute or convalescent COVID-19. This chain joins TRBV21-1 and TRBJ2-5; the table's D gene call, TRBD1, was not cross checked with the DNA. TRBV21-1 is a pseudogene segment. The CDR3 spells CASSKDPQGPRKEGQYF. CDR3 in DNA: TGTGCCAGCAGCAAAGATCCCCAGGGGCCCAGGAAAGAAGGCCAGTACTTC.